This T cell receptor (beta chain) is drawn from a study of human T cells and chemical hapten exposure (dated by TCRdb to the early 2020s). A note on the overall study: For sensitization, 2% DPC in acetone was applied to a 2 cm by 2 cm area of upper inner arm skin. Patients additionally received weekly therapeutic DPC doses to the scalp throughout the approximately 25-week study period. Peripheral blood TCR repertoire changes were tracked in vivo in alopecia patients during primary and secondary sensitization to the hapten diphenylcyclopropenone (DPC). Blood samples were taken from patients before sensitization (week 0) and at 2, 6 and about 24 weeks after DPC sensitization. Roughly 30 alopecia patients provided blood for TCR sequencing at one to four time points (pre-sensitization, 2, 6 and 24 weeks). The mostly female patient cohort included alopecia areata with under or over 50% scalp involvement, alopecia totalis and alopecia universalis. Patch tests used Finn chambers with 0.01% DPC on the upper back, scored after 6 days by International Contact Dermatitis Research Group standards. Libraries were pooled for sequencing, and per-sample TCR yields varied mainly because of small differences in library volumes within the pool.

The time point label for this specimen denotes: pre-sensitization, week 0. According to the study, the label for this sample's treatment or condition signals: therapeutic diphenylcyclopropenone sensitization with weekly scalp DPC. Blood at each patch-test visit was drawn before the patch test was applied. Patients were eligible if aged 18 to 70, diagnosed with alopecia and judged suitable for DPC therapy, and pregnant patients were excluded. Total RNA was extracted from unfractionated whole blood collected in Tempus Blood RNA tubes. Library construction relied on RACE. Data came from a NextSeq 500. During library preparation, unique molecular identifiers were attached to individual cDNA molecules so that TCRs could be counted in a quantitative, reproducible way. Both TCR alpha and TCR beta chains were sequenced from each blood RNA sample. Processing in the source paper ran as follows. Samples had a median of roughly 91,000 TCRs, with a range from roughly 23,224 to 750,000. V, J and CDR3 annotation of the TCR reads was performed with the Decombinator software suite. To make PS versus PT1 abundance plots, every sample was subsampled to the same number of TCRs (28,000). Expanded TCRs were defined as absent before sensitization and observed at least eight times at the 2-week time point. TCRdb trimmed the raw reads at Q25, called clones with MiXCR and kept productive beta chains. Every distinct CDR3 protein forms one entry, paired with its most common genes and DNA. TCRdb's processing, not the study's, gives the V and J calls here. Within this sample are 200,000 to 300,000 distinct CDR3 sequences, with approximately 8.4% of them counted one time only. In total, the top ten clones hold 2.3% of the sample.

This clonotype was seen repeatedly, ten times or more. Its antigen is unknown. No per-base quality is available; no much larger clone lies one base away. The full study reports these points: No change with DPC sensitization was found in the number of TCRs above 1 in 1000 frequency, and no evidence of global repertoire structure alterations was found. Significantly more large CDR3 similarity clusters were formed by expanded TCRs than by pre-sensitization or healthy control sets, consistent with antigen-driven responses. Repeated subsampling changed both the strength of the expansion versus patch-test correlation and the threshold at which that correlation became significant. A positive correlation was found between the number of PT1 expanded TCRs and patch test score, with significance reached at thresholds 8, 16 and 32 but not 4. Alopecia, a presumed autoimmune disease, was present in all patients, so the immune response of the patients might differ from that of healthy individuals.

Trimming takes 1 base from V and 1 base from J, and the germline ends sit 3 bases apart. CDR1 MGHRA and CDR2 YSYEKL were looked up in the germline V gene. CDR3 length: 13 amino acids, cysteine to phenylalanine. Just CDR3 DNA is preserved here, 39 bases in frame from base 1. This clonotype originated in a middle-aged woman with alopecia areata. Some clones in this sample may be carry-over from other donors' samples. This material consisted of whole blood, taken in connection with sensitization to the hapten diphenylcyclopropenone (DPC). Recombination linked TRBV4-1 to TRBJ2-3, with the D segment identity uncertain. This receptor has the CDR3 CASSQVGTDTQYF. The DNA is as follows: TGCGCCAGCAGCCAAGTGGGCACAGATACGCAGTATTTT.